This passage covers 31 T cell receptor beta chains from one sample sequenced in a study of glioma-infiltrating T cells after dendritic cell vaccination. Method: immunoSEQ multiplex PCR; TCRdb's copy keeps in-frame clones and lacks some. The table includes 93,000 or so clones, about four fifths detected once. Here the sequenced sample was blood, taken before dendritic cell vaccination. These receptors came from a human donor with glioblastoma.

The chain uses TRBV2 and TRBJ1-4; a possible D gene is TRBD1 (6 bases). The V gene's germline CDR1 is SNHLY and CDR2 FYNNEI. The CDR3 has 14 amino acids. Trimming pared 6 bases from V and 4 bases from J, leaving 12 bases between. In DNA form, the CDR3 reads TGTGCCAGCAGATGGGACACCGATAATGAAAAACTGTTTTTT. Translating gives CASRWDTDNEKLFF.

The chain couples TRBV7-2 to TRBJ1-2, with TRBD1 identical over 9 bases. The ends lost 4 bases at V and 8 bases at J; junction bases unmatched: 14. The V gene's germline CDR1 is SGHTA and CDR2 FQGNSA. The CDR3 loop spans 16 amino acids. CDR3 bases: TGTGCCAGCAGCTCCCGGGACAGGGTACTTAGTGGCGGCTACACCTTC. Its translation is CASSSRDRVLSGGYTF. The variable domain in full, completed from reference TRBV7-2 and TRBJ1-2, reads GAGVSQSPSNKVTEKGKDVELRCDPISGHTALYWYRQSLGQGLEFLIYFQGNSAPDKSGLPSDRFSAERTGGSVSTLTIQRTQQEDSAVYLCASSSRDRVLSGGYTFGSGTRLTVV.

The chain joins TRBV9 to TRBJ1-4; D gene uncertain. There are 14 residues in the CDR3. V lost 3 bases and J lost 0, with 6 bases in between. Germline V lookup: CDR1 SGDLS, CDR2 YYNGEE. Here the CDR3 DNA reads TGTGCCAGCAGCGCGAGTGCAACTAATGAAAAACTGTTTTTT. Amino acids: CASSASATNEKLFF. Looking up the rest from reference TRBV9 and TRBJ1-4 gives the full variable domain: DSGVTQTPKHLITATGQRVTLRCSPRSGDLSVYWYQQSLDQGLQFLIQYYNGEERAKGNILERFSAQQFPDLHSELNLSSLELGDSALYFCASSASATNEKLFFGSGTQLSVL.

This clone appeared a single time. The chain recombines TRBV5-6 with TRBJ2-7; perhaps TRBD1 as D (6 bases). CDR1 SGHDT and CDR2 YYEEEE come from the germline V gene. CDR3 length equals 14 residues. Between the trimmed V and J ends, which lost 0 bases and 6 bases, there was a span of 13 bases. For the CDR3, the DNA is TGTGCCAGCAGCTTGGGCAGGGGAGTCCTCGAGCAGTACTTC. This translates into CASSLGRGVLEQYF.

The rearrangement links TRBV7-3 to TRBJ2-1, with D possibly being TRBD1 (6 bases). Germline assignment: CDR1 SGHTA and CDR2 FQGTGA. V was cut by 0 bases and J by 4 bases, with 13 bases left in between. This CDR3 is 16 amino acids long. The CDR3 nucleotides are TGTGCCAGCAGCTTAACTCGGTTAGGGGGTTACAATGAGCAGTTCTTC. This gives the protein CASSLTRLGGYNEQFF.

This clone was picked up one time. The CDR3 DNA is TGTGCCAGTAGTATTTCCGAGCGGTACAATGAGCAGTTCTTC. Its translation: CASSISERYNEQFF. The V and J genes are TRBV19 and TRBJ2-1, with a weak D call TRBD2 (5 bases). CDR1 is LNHDA and CDR2 is SQIVND in the germline V gene (reference sequence). The V end was cut by 3 bases, the J end by 4 bases, with 10 bases between. The length of the CDR3 is 14 residues.

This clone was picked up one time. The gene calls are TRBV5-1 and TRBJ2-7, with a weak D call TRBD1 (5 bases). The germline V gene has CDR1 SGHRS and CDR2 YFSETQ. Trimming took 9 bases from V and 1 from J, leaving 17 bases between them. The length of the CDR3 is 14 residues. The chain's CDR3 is CAIDRQIDSYEQYF. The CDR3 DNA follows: TGCGCCATCGATCGACAGATTGATTCCTACGAGCAGTACTTC.

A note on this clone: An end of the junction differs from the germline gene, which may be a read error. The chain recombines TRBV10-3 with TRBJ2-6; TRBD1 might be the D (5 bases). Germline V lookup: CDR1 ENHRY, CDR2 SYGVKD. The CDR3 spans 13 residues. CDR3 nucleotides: TGTGCCACAACGAGTTCTGGGGCCAACGCCCTGACTTTC. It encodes CATTSSGANALTF.

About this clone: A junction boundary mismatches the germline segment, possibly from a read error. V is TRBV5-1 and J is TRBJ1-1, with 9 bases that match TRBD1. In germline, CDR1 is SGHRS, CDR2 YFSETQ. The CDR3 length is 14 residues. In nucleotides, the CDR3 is TGCGCCAGCAACTTGGGACAGGGAGTTGGGGAAGCTTTCTTT. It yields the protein CASNLGQGVGEAFF.

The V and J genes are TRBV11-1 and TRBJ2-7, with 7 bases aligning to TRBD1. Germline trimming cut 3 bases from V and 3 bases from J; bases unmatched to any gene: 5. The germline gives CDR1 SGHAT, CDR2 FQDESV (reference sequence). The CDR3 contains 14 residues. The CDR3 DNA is TGTGCCAGCAGCTTGGGACAGCTGATCTACGAGCAGTACTTC. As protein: CASSLGQLIYEQYF.

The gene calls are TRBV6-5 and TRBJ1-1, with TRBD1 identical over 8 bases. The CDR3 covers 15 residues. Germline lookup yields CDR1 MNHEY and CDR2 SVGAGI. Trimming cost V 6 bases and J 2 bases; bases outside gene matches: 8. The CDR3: CASSQPTGENTEAFF. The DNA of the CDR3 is TGTGCCAGCAGCCAACCGACAGGGGAAAACACTGAAGCTTTCTTT.

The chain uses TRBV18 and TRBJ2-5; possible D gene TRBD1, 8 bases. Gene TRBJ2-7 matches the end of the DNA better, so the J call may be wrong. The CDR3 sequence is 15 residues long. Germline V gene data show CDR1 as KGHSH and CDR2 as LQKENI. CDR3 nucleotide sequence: TGTGCCAGCTCACTTAAGATACAGGGGGAGGGCGAGCAGTACTTC. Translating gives CASSLKIQGEGEQYF.

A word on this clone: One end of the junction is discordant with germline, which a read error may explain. The CDR3 nucleotides are TGTGCTAGTGGCTTACGGCCCCGGGATCGCACCGGGGAGCTGCTTTTT. Translation gives CASGLRPRDRTGELLF. V gene TRBV12-5 combines with J gene TRBJ2-2; tentative D call: TRBD2 (5 bases). The CDR3 covers 16 residues. Germline-derived CDR1 and CDR2 are LGHNT and FRNRAP.

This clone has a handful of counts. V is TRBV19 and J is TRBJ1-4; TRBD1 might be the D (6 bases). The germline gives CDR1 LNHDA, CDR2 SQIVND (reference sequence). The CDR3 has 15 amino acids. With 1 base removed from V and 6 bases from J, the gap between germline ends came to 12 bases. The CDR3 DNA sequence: TGTGCCAGTAGTATAGGGACAGATCTGGATGAAAAACTGTTTTTT. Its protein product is CASSIGTDLDEKLFF.

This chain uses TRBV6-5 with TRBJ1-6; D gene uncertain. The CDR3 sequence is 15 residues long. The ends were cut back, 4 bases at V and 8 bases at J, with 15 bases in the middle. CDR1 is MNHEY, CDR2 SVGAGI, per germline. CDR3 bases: TGTGCCAGCAGTTTTTCGTCGGGTGTGGATTCACCCCTCCACTTT. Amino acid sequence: CASSFSSGVDSPLHF.

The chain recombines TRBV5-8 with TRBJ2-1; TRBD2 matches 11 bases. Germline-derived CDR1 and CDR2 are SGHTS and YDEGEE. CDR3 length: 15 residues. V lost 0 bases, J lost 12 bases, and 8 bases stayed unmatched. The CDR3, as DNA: TGTGCCAGCAGCTTGGACACTAGCGGGGGCCAGTGGCAGTTCTTC. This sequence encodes CASSLDTSGGQWQFF. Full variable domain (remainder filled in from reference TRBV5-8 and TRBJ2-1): EAGVTQSPTHLIKTRGQQATLRCSPISGHTSVYWYQQALGLGLQFLLWYDEGEERNRGNFPPRFSGRQFPNYSSELNVNALELEDSALYLCASSLDTSGGQWQFFGPGTRLTVL.

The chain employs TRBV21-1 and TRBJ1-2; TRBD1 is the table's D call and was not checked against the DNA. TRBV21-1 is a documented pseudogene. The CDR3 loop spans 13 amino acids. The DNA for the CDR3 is TGTGCCAGCAGTACAGGGGGCGAGGTTGGCTACACCTTC. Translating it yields CASSTGGEVGYTF.

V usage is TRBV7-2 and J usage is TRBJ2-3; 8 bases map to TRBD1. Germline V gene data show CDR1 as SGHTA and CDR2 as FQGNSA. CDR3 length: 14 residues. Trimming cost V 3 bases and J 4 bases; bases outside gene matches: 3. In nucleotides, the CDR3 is TGTGCCAGCAGCTTGGACAGGGCCCCAGATACGCAGTATTTT. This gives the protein CASSLDRAPDTQYF.

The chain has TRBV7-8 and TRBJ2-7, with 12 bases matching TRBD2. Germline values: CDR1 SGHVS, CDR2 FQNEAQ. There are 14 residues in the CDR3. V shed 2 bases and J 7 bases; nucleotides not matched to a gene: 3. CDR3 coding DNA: TGTGCCAGCAGCTTAACTAGCGGGGGGTGGGAGCAGTACTTC. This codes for CASSLTSGGWEQYF.

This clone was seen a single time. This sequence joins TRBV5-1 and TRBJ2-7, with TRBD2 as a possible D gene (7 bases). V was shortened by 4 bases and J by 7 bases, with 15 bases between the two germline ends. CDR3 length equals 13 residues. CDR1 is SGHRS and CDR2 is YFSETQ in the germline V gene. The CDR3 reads CASSRGALREQYF. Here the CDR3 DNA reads TGCGCCAGCAGCCGGGGGGCCCTACGAGAGCAGTACTTC.

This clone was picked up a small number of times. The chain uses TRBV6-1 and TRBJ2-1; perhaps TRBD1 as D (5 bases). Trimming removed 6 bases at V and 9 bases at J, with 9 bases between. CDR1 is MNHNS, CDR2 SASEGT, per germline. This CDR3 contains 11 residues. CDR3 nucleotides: TGTGCCAGCAGAGGGGTGGCTGAGCAGTTCTTC. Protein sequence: CASRGVAEQFF.

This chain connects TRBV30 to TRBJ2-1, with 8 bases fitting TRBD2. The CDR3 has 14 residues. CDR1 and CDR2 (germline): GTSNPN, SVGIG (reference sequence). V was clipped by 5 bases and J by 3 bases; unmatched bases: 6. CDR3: CAWEEAGGYNEQFF. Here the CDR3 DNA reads TGTGCCTGGGAAGAGGCGGGGGGCTACAATGAGCAGTTCTTC.

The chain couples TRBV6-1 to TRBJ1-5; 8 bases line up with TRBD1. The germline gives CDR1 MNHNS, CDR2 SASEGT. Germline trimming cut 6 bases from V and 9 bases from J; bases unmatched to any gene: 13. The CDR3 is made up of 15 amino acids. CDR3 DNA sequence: TGTGCCAGCAGAGGACAGGGAGCAGGACTTGGGCCCCAGCATTTT. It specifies CASRGQGAGLGPQHF.

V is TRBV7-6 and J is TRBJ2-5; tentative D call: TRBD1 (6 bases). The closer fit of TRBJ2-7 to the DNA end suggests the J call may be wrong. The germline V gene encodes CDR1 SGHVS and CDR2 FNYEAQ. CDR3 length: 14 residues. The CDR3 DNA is TGTGCCAGCAGCTTAGACCAGGGGAGCTACGAGCAGTACTTC. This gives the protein CASSLDQGSYEQYF.

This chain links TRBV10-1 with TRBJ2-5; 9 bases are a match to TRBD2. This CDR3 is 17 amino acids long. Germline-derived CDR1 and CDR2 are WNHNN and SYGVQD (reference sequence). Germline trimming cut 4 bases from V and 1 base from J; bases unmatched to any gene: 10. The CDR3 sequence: CASSVGPAGGSQETQYF. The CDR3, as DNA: TGCGCCAGCAGTGTGGGGCCAGCGGGGGGCTCCCAAGAGACCCAGTACTTC.

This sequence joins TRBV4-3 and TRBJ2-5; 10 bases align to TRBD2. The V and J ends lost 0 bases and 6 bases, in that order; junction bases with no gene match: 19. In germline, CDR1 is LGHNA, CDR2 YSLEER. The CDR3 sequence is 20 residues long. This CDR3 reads CASSQDIPLGKRGGLKTQYF. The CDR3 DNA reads TGCGCCAGCAGCCAAGATATCCCTCTTGGGAAGCGGGGGGGCTTAAAGACCCAGTACTTC.

CDR3 in DNA: TGTGCCAGCAGCGTAGGCCAGAACTCTGGAAACACCATATATTTT. Translation gives CASSVGQNSGNTIYF. V and J are TRBV9 and TRBJ1-3; D unresolved. Trimming removed 0 bases at V and 0 bases at J, with 7 bases between. The CDR3 has 15 amino acids. CDR1 is SGDLS, CDR2 YYNGEE, per germline.

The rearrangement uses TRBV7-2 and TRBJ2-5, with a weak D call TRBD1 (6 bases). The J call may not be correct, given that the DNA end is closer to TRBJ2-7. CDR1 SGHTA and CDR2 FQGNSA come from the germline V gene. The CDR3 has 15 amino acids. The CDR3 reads CASSIRTVSSYEQYF. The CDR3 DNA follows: TGTGCCAGCAGCATTAGGACAGTTAGCTCCTACGAGCAGTACTTC.

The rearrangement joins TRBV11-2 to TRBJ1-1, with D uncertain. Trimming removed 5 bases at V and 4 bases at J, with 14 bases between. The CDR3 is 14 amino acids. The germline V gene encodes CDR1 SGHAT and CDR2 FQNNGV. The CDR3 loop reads CASSPVAPGTEAFF. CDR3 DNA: TGTGCCAGCAGCCCGGTAGCCCCGGGCACTGAAGCTTTCTTT.

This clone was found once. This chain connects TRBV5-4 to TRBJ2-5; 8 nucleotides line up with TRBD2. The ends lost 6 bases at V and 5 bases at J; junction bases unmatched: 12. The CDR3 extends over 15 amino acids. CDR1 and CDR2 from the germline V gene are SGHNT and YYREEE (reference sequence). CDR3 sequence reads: CASKSSGGGGETQYF. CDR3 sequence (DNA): TGTGCCAGCAAATCCAGCGGGGGAGGGGGGGAGACCCAGTACTTC.

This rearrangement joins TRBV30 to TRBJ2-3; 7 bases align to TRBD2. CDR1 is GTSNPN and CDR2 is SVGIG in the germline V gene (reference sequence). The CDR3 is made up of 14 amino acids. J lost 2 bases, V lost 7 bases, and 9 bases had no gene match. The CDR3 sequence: CASKRGRLTDTQYF. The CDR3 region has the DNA TGTGCCTCGAAGCGGGGCCGACTCACAGATACGCAGTATTTT.